These 11 T cell receptor beta chains share one sample of origin, sequenced in a study of T cell responses to AZD1222 COVID-19 vaccine (dated by TCRdb to 2020 to 2023). Receptor amplification or capture employed the immunoSEQ multiplex PCR assay. TCRdb's version of the immuneACCESS table is confined to in-frame rearrangements and falls short of the full clone set. An unresolved V gene accounts for under half of the shortfall where checked; the remainder is of unknown origin. The sample table holds approximately 30,000 clones, of which 75% to 90% were seen once. The ten most abundant clones make up around 6.5% of the sample. The meaning of the sample's time point label: baseline before first vaccination. The material sequenced was peripheral blood, taken on day 0 of AZD1222 vaccination. Receptor source: an adult in good health.

The chain carries TRBV24-1 and TRBJ1-5, with 8 bases identical to TRBD1. The V segment lost 9 bases and the J segment 5 bases; nucleotides outside the gene matches: 5. Germline values: CDR1 KGHDR, CDR2 SFDVKD. This CDR3 region has 13 residues. This CDR3 reads CATRGQVDQPQHF. Here the CDR3 DNA reads TGTGCCACCCGGGGACAGGTCGATCAGCCCCAGCATTTT.

CDR3 nucleotides: TGTGCCAGCAGCTTCCTACTAGCGGGGGCCCAAGAGACCCAGTACTTC. Encoded protein: CASSFLLAGAQETQYF. The chain recombines TRBV11-2 with TRBJ2-5; 11 nucleotides line up with TRBD2. From germline, CDR1 is SGHAT and CDR2 FQNNGV. V was pared by 3 bases and J by 1 base, with 4 bases of the junction left unmatched. The CDR3 is 16 residues long.

The chain combines TRBV5-1 with TRBJ2-2; tentative D call: TRBD2 (6 bases). The V end was cut by 2 bases, the J end by 5 bases, with 13 bases between. The CDR3 contains 15 residues. From germline, CDR1 is SGHRS and CDR2 YFSETQ. Here the CDR3 reads CASSFRDWGTGELFF. CDR3 DNA sequence: TGCGCCAGCAGCTTCCGGGACTGGGGGACCGGGGAGCTGTTTTTT.

This rearrangement joins TRBV5-6 to TRBJ1-2; D unresolved. Deletions cut 0 bases from V and 4 bases from J, with 13 bases between. Germline V gene data show CDR1 as SGHDT and CDR2 as YYEEEE. This CDR3 is 15 amino acids long. The CDR3 DNA follows: TGTGCCAGCAGCTTGGTGGCAGGTGTATCCTATGGCTACACCTTC. Protein: CASSLVAGVSYGYTF.

The chain combines TRBV28 with TRBJ1-2; TRBD1 matches at 8 bases. Germline values: CDR1 MDHEN, CDR2 SYDVKM. Germline trimming cut 5 bases from V and 6 bases from J; bases unmatched to any gene: 11. This CDR3 has 15 residues. This CDR3 is CASSPRDRHINGYTF. The CDR3 DNA reads TGTGCCAGCAGTCCTCGGGACAGGCATATCAATGGCTACACCTTC.

The chain carries TRBV7-8 and TRBJ1-1; D possibly corresponds to TRBD1 (5 bases). Trimming shortened V by 2 bases and J by 0 bases, and 16 bases separated the two germline ends. The germline gives CDR1 SGHVS, CDR2 FQNEAQ. There are 17 residues in the CDR3. The CDR3 DNA is TGTGCCAGCAGCTTATGGCGTGGGGGAGGCGTGAACACTGAAGCTTTCTTT. Protein: CASSLWRGGGVNTEAFF. Using reference TRBV7-8 and TRBJ1-1 for the parts outside the CDR3, the full variable domain is GAGVSQSPRYKVAKRGQDVALRCDPISGHVSLFWYQQALGQGPEFLTYFQNEAQLDKSGLPSDRFFAERPEGSVSTLKIQRTQQEDSAVYLCASSLWRGGGVNTEAFFGQGTRLTVV.

This clone has a handful of counts. The chain uses TRBV28 and TRBJ2-7, with D maybe TRBD2 (6 bases). The CDR3 runs to 13 residues. The germline CDR1 and CDR2 sequences are MDHEN and SYDVKM. Between the trimmed V and J ends, which lost 8 bases and 0 bases, there was a span of 11 bases. The CDR3 region is CASGRDSSYEQYF. In DNA form, the CDR3 reads TGTGCCAGCGGCCGGGACTCCTCCTACGAGCAGTACTTC.

V is TRBV9 and J is TRBJ2-3, with D possibly being TRBD1 (6 bases). Germline V lookup: CDR1 SGDLS, CDR2 YYNGEE. Deletions cut 3 bases from V and 1 base from J, with 12 bases between. The CDR3 sequence is 15 residues long. The CDR3, as DNA: TGTGCCAGCAGCGACGGACAGTACCGCACAGATACGCAGTATTTT. It yields the protein CASSDGQYRTDTQYF.

This chain uses TRBV30 with TRBJ2-5, with TRBD2 matching 11 bases. Germline CDR1 is GTSNPN and CDR2 is SVGIG (reference sequence). Unmatched junction bases numbered 8, after V lost 1 base and J lost 4 bases. CDR3 size: 16 residues. Written as DNA, the CDR3 is TGTGCCTGGAGTGAAACTAGCGGGAGAGTGGGAGAGACCCAGTACTTC. This translates into CAWSETSGRVGETQYF.

This chain uses TRBV5-5 with TRBJ2-6; D remains unclear. In germline, CDR1 is SGHKS, CDR2 YYEKEE (reference sequence). The CDR3 contains 16 residues. Trimming shortened V by 0 bases and J by 0 bases, and 7 bases separated the two germline ends. CDR3 region: CASSLEFRSGANVLTF. As DNA, the CDR3 is TGTGCCAGCAGCTTGGAATTTCGCTCTGGGGCCAACGTCCTGACTTTC. Combining the CDR3 with reference TRBV5-5 and TRBJ2-6 gives the whole variable domain DAGVTQSPTHLIKTRGQQVTLRCSPISGHKSVSWYQQVLGQGPQFIFQYYEKEERGRGNFPDRFSARQFPNYSSELNVNALLLGDSALYLCASSLEFRSGANVLTFGAGSRLTVL.

J is TRBJ2-4 and V is TRBV7-2; D ambiguous. The V gene lost 4 bases and the J gene lost 5 bases, with 21 bases spanning the gap. The CDR3 contains 17 residues. CDR1 and CDR2 from the germline V gene are SGHTA and FQGNSA. The CDR3 nucleotides are TGTGCCAGCAGCTCTGAGGATGATACGTCCCAAGAAAACATTCAGTACTTC. Its translation is CASSSEDDTSQENIQYF.